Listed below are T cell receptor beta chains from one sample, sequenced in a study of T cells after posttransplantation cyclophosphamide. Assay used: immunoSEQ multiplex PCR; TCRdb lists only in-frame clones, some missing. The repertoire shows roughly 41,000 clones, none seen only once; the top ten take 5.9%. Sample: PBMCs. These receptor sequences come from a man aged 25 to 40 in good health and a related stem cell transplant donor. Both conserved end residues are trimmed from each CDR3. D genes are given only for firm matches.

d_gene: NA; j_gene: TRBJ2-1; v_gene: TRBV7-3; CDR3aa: ASSSDNGEQF
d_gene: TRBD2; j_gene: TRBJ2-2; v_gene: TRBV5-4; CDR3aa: ASGGRGDTGELF
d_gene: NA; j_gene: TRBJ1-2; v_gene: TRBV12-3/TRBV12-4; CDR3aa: ASSLRQASANYGYT
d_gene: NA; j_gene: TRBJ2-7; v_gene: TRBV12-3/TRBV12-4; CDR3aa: ASSFLRGGSYEQY
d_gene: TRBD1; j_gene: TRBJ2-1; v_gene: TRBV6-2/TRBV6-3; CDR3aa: ASSPKPPGTGYNEQF
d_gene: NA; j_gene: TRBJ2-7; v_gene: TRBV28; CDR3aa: ASSDDRGGYEQY
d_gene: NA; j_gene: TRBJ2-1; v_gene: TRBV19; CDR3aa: ASSIKGGGKEF
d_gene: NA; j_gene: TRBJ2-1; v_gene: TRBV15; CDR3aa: ATSRVTGRSYNEQF
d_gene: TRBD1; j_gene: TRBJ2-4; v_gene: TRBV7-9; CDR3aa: ASSLAVDRGRAKNIQY
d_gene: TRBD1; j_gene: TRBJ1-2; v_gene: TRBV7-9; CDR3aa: ASSLQQGNYGYT
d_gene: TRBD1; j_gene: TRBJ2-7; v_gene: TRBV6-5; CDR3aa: ASSRTGGSYEQY
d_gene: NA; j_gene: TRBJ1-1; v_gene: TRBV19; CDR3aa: ASTGIWNTEAF
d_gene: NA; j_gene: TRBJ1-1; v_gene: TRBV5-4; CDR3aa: ASSLSSQGSTEAF
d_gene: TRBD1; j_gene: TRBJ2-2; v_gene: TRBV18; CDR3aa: ASQGQGASTGELF
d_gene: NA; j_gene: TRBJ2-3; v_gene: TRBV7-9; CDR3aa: ASSPRGPDTQY
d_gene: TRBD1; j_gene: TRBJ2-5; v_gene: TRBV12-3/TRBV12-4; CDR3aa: ASSLVGRGETQY
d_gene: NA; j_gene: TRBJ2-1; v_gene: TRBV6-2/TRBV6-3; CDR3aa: ASSFRQGRNEQF
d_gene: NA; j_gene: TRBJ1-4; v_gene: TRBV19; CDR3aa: ASSMSGATNEKLF
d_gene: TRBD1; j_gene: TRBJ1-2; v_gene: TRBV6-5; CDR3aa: ASSYSRGLGYT
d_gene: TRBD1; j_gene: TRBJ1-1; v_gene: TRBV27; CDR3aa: ASGGQLGNTEAF
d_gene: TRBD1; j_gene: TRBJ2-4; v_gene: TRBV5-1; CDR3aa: ASSQGQGGTKNIQY
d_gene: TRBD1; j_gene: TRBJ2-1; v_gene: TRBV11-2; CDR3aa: ASSFGQGVFNEQF
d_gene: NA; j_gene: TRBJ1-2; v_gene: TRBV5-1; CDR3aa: ASSQNSAGEDGYT
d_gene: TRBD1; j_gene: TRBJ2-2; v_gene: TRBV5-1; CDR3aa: ASSPWGQGSAGELF
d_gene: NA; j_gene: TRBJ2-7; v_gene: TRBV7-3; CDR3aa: ASSLSSSSYEQY
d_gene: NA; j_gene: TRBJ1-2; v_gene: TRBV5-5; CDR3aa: ASSEPTEANYGYT
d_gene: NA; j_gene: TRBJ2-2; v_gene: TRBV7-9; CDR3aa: ASSLEAGVGGELF
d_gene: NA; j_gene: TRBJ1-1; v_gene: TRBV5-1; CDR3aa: ASSLEGQTNTEAF
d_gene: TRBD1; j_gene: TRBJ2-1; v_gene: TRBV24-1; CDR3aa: ATSDLDRGNEQF
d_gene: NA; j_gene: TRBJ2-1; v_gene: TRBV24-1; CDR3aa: ATSDLVGGGYNEQF
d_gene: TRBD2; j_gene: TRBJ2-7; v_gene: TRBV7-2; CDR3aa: ASSSSSGVSYEQY
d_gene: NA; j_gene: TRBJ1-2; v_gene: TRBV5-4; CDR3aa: ASSLEAGRGYT
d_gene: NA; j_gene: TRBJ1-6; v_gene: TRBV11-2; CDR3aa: ASSFPQGRYNSPLH
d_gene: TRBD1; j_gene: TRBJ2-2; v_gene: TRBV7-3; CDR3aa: ASSFGTGNTGELF
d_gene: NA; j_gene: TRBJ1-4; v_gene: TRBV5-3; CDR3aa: ARSTGQFLKPEKLF
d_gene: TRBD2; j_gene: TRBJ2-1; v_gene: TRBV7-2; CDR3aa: ASSTGTRGNEQF
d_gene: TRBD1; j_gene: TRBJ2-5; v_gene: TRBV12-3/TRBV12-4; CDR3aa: ASSSSLGQDKY
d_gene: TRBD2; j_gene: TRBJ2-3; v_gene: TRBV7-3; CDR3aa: ASSLTSGPAGEADTQY
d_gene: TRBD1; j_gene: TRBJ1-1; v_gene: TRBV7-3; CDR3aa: ASSSGQRNTEAF
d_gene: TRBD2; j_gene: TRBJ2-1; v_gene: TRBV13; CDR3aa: ASSLLAGGPYNEQF
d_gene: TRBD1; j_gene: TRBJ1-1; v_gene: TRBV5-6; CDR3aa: ASSRDRYRTEAF
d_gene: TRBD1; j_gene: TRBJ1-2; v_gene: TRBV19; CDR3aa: ASSMTGTNYGYT
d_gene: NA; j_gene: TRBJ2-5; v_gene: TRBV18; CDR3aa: ASSPIAVPETQY
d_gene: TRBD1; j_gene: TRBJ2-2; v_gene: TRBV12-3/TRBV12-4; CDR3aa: ASSDSGTGDTGELF
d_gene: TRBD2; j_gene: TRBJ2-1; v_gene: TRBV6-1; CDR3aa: ASSGLAGGHNEQF
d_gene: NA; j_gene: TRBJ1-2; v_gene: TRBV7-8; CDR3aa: ASSLFPNPYGYT
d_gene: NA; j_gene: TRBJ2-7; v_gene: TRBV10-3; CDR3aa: AISDLGGNYEQY
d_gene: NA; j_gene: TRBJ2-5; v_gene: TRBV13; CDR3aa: ASSLGRGPQETQY
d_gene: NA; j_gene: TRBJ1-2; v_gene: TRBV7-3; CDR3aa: ASSLGGEGYGYT
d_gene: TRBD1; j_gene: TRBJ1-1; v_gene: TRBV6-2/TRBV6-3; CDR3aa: ASSDREGTEAF
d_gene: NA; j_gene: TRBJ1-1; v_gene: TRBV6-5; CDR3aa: ASSYSNRPMNTEAF
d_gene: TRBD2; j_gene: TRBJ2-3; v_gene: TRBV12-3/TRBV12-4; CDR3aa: ASRHQGGTDTQY
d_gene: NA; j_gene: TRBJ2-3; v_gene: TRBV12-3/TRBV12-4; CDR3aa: ASRYPSGTDTQY
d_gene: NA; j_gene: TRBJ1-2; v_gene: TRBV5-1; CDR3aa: ASSLVPQGGNYGYT
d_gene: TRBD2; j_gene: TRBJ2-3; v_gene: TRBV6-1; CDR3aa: ASSDSFGGGVTDTQY
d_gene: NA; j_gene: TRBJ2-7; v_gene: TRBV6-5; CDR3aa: ASKQAPIYEQY
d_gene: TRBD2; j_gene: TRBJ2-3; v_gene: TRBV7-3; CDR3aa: ASSLVAGGDPDTQY